A single sample gave rise to the 10 T cell receptor beta chains below, sequenced in a study of T-cell memory formation after mild COVID-19. Using its own MiXCR run on the 5' RACE reads, TCRdb lists one record per CDR3 protein. The sample shows fewer than 250,000 distinct CDR3 sequences, approximately 10% of them seen only once. Input material: PBMCs or a T cell subset sorted from them (not recorded which). The receptors here all came from a man aged 18 to 29 who had mild COVID-19 (a few samples of this study predate the infection). Cell type and time point are not known.

In this sample, this clonotype turned up a few times. The rearrangement joins TRBV7-2 to TRBJ1-1; D remains ambiguous. The CDR3 spans 13 residues. Germline values: CDR1 SGHTA, CDR2 FQGNSA. V lost 5 bases to trimming and J lost 0 bases, with 7 bases between them. This chain's CDR3 is CASSVQLNTEAFF. As DNA, the CDR3 is TGTGCCAGCAGCGTACAGCTGAACACTGAAGCTTTCTTT.

This clonotype has a handful of counts. V is TRBV5-1 and J is TRBJ1-1; D is unresolved. CDR3 size: 13 residues. Germline V gives CDR1 SGHRS, CDR2 YFSETQ. V was shortened by 0 bases and J by 11 bases, with 14 bases between the two germline ends. The CDR3 here is CASSLEAVRKAFF. The CDR3 region has the DNA TGCGCCAGCAGCTTGGAGGCAGTTAGGAAGGCTTTCTTT. The variable domain in full, completed from reference TRBV5-1 and TRBJ1-1, reads KAGVTQTPRYLIKTRGQQVTLSCSPISGHRSVSWYQQTPGQGLQFLFEYFSETQRNKGNFPGRFSGRQFSNSRSEMNVSTLELGDSALYLCASSLEAVRKAFFGQGTRLTVV.

This clonotype has a count of ten or more. V and J are TRBV5-5 and TRBJ2-7, with D perhaps being TRBD1 or TRBD2 (5 bases each). V was trimmed by 2 bases and J by 3 bases, leaving 12 bases between them. The CDR3 runs 14 residues. CDR1 and CDR2 (germline): SGHKS, YYEKEE (reference sequence). The CDR3 region has the DNA TGTGCCAGCAGCTTTGGACTGGGGGTCTACGAGCAGTACGTC. As protein: CASSFGLGVYEQYV.

This clonotype was seen a handful of times. The chain carries TRBV9 and TRBJ2-1, with D possibly TRBD1 on 5 matching bases. The V and J ends lost 0 bases and 12 bases respectively, with 19 bases between them. Germline CDR1 SGDLS, CDR2 YYNGEE. This CDR3 has 15 residues. CDR3 nucleotide sequence: TGTGCCAGCAGCGTAGAGGCTCGGAGACCCCAGGGGCAGTTCTTC. Translated: CASSVEARRPQGQFF. The whole variable domain, filled in from reference TRBV9 and TRBJ2-1, reads DSGVTQTPKHLITATGQRVTLRCSPRSGDLSVYWYQQSLDQGLQFLIQYYNGEERAKGNILERFSAQQFPDLHSELNLSSLELGDSALYFCASSVEARRPQGQFFGPGTRLTVL.

This clonotype has just a few counts. The CDR3 DNA reads TGTGCCAGCAGGGATCCTCAGAGGCCCCAGCATTTT. Its protein product is CASRDPQRPQHF. The chain couples TRBV2 to TRBJ1-5; D unclear. The CDR3 is made up of 12 amino acids. V was cut by 6 bases and J by 9 bases, with 12 bases left in between. CDR1 SNHLY and CDR2 FYNNEI come from the germline V gene.

V is TRBV12-3 or TRBV12-4 and J is TRBJ1-3; possibly TRBD1 for D (5 bases). There are 11 residues in the CDR3. V was trimmed by 3 bases and J by 8 bases, leaving 5 bases between them. In DNA, the CDR3 is TGTGCCAGCAGTTTCAGGGACACCATATATTTT. This translates into CASSFRDTIYF.

This clonotype was observed a handful of times. The V call is TRBV6-5, the J call TRBJ2-3, with 9 bases lining up with TRBD2. V shed 5 bases, J shed 6 bases, and the junction held 3 bases outside the gene matches. The CDR3 totals 13 residues. Germline CDR1 reads MNHEY; CDR2 reads SVGAGI. In DNA form, the CDR3 reads TGTGCCAGCAGTAGCGGGGGGCGGGATACGCAGTATTTT. It is translated as CASSSGGRDTQYF.

This clonotype was seen more than once but under ten times. The chain uses TRBV6-5 and TRBJ2-7; D gene ambiguous. This CDR3 region has 15 residues. Germline CDR1 and CDR2: MNHEY and SVGAGI. The V end was cut by 0 bases, the J end by 2 bases, with 11 bases between. The CDR3 nucleotides read TGTGCCAGCAGTTACTCTGGCAGCCGTACCTACGAGCAGTACTTC. Translated: CASSYSGSRTYEQYF.

The gene calls are TRBV7-2 and TRBJ1-1; 9 bases match TRBD1. Germline V CDR1 and CDR2: SGHTA, FQGNSA. The CDR3 runs 17 residues. V lost 5 bases, J lost 6 bases, and 16 bases stayed unmatched. The CDR3: CASSKYRDRVYSAEAFF. The CDR3 DNA sequence: TGTGCCAGCAGCAAATACCGGGACAGGGTGTATTCCGCTGAAGCTTTCTTT.

This clonotype was seen more than once but under ten times. The chain couples TRBV5-1 to TRBJ2-7; 8 positions agree with TRBD2. In germline, CDR1 is SGHRS, CDR2 YFSETQ. This CDR3 has 12 residues. The J segment lost 6 bases and the V segment lost 2 bases, leaving 1 base of the junction unmatched. The CDR3 coding sequence is TGCGCCAGCAGCTTAAGCGGGAGCGAGCAGTACTTC. This codes for CASSLSGSEQYF.